The rows below give T cell receptor beta chains drawn from one sample of a study of blood T cell repertoires in COVID-19. Method: immunoSEQ multiplex PCR; TCRdb's copy keeps in-frame clones and lacks some. Counted here are 250,000 or so clones, 83% occurring once; the ten biggest clones make up around 5.2%. Sequencing input: peripheral blood. The receptors here all came from a human donor in a cohort sampled during active COVID-19. CDR3s include the opening cysteine and the closing phenylalanine or tryptophan. The order of the fields is V gene, D gene, clone size, J gene, CDR3 DNA, CDR3 protein. A D gene is named only where the DNA matches it firmly. Part of the rows lack a size; the others show once, few, many or a class for expanded clones.

TRBV10-3,NA,NA,TRBJ2-5,TGTGCCATCAGTGCGAACAGGGATCAAGAGACCCAGTACTTC,CAISANRDQETQYF
TRBV21-1,NA,once,TRBJ2-5,TGTGCCAGCAGCAAAGTTAGTGAGGCCTCGGACCAAGAGACCCAGTACTTC,CASSKVSEASDQETQYF
TRBV19,NA,NA,TRBJ2-7,TGTGCCAGTAGTATAAGCGACGGCTACGAGCAGTACTTC,CASSISDGYEQYF
TRBV7-9,TRBD1,NA,TRBJ2-2,TGTGCCAGCAGGTCAAACGACAGGGGGCGGAATACCGGGGAGCTGTTTTTT,CASRSNDRGRNTGELFF
TRBV27,TRBD2,NA,TRBJ2-7,TGTGCCAGCAGTTTATATAGCGGGGCATCGAGGGAGCAGTACTTC,CASSLYSGASREQYF
TRBV4-1,NA,NA,TRBJ2-1,TGCGCCAGCAGCCAACCCCTCCGCGGGAATGAGCAGTTCTTC,CASSQPLRGNEQFF
TRBV19,NA,few,TRBJ1-6,TGTGCCAGTAACGCGGATTGGAATTCACCCCTCCACTTT,CASNADWNSPLHF
TRBV4-1,TRBD2,NA,TRBJ2-7,TGCGCCAGCAGCCAAAGCGCCCTAGCGGGGGCCGGGTCCTACGAGCAGTACTTC,CASSQSALAGAGSYEQYF
TRBV6-5,NA,NA,TRBJ1-2,TGTGCCAGCAGCTACACAGGGTCCTATGGCTACACCTTC,CASSYTGSYGYTF
TRBV7-4,TRBD2,NA,TRBJ2-1,TGTGCCAGCAGCTTAAACCCCGACCTTCAGATTCAGCGGGGGTGTTACAATGAGCAGTTCTTC,CASSLNPDLQIQRGCYNEQFF
TRBV5-1,NA,NA,TRBJ2-3,TGCGCCAGCAGCCTTGGCGCGGCCAGAAGCACAGATACGCAGTATTTT,CASSLGAARSTDTQYF
TRBV29-1,NA,NA,TRBJ1-4,TGCAGCGTCCAGGCTGAAAAACTGTTTTTT,CSVQAEKLFF
TRBV11-2,TRBD2,NA,TRBJ2-7,TGTGCCAGCAGCTTAATCCGGGAACGACAGCGGGGGCGGTACGAGCAGTACTTC,CASSLIRERQRGRYEQYF
TRBV3-1/TRBV3-2,TRBD1,NA,TRBJ2-7,TGTGCCAGCAGCTACTACAAGTCGGGACAGGGGGCGAGGGAGCAGTACTTC,CASSYYKSGQGAREQYF
TRBV30,NA,NA,TRBJ2-1,TGTGCCTGGGTAATTGGTCCGGGGGTTTCAAATGAGCAGTTCTTC,CAWVIGPGVSNEQFF
TRBV7-6,TRBD2,NA,TRBJ2-4,TGTGCCAGCAGCTTAACCGTTAGCGGGAGCACACTAGCCAAAAACATTCAGTACTTC,CASSLTVSGSTLAKNIQYF
TRBV15,TRBD2,NA,TRBJ2-3,TGTGCCACCAGCAGTCCTGAGGGGACTAGGATGACAGATACGCAGTATTTT,CATSSPEGTRMTDTQYF
TRBV18,NA,NA,TRBJ2-2,TGTGCCAGCTCACCCCAGGGGGGAGGCGACACCGGGGAGCTGTTTTTT,CASSPQGGGDTGELFF
TRBV20-1,NA,NA,TRBJ1-2,TGCAGTGGGGGGCAGCCCTATGGCTACACCTTC,CSGGQPYGYTF
TRBV9,NA,NA,TRBJ1-4,TGTGCCAGCAGCCCTCGTCCTAGCTCGGGTGAAAAACTGTTTTTT,CASSPRPSSGEKLFF
TRBV28,TRBD1,once,TRBJ1-6,TGTGCCAGCAGTTCGCAGGGGGCCTCATATAATTCACCCCTCCACTTT,CASSSQGASYNSPLHF
TRBV11-3,NA,NA,TRBJ2-3,TGTGCCAGCAGCCCTCGCGGGGGACAGGGCACAGATACGCAGTATTTT,CASSPRGGQGTDTQYF
TRBV9,TRBD2,NA,TRBJ2-7,TGTGCCAGCAGCGTAGTCGCAGCGGGAGGCGAGCAGTACTTC,CASSVVAAGGEQYF
TRBV3-1/TRBV3-2,NA,NA,TRBJ2-7,TGTGCCAGCAGCCGCGGCCTTAAGGGCTTCGGGAGAACTCACTTCTCCTACGAGCAGTACTTC,CASSRGLKGFGRTHFSYEQYF
TRBV2,NA,NA,TRBJ1-6,TGTGCCAGCAGCTACACAGGGCTTAAAAATTCACCCCTCCACTTT,CASSYTGLKNSPLHF
TRBV9,TRBD1,once,TRBJ1-1,TGTGCCAGCAGCGTAGGGACCTTCACAGGGGGCGAAAACTGGGACACTGAAGCTTTCTTT,CASSVGTFTGGENWDTEAFF
TRBV28,NA,NA,TRBJ2-3,TGTGCCAGCAGTTGGGGGGGGACATCAGATACGCAGTATTTT,CASSWGGTSDTQYF
TRBV7-2,NA,NA,TRBJ2-7,TGTGCCAGCAGCCCTGGGACGGGGACTTACGAGCAGTACTTC,CASSPGTGTYEQYF
TRBV7-6,NA,NA,TRBJ1-2,TGTGCCAGCAGCTTAGACAGCTATGGCTACACCTTC,CASSLDSYGYTF
TRBV5-5,NA,NA,TRBJ2-1,TGTGCCAGCAGCTTGGTAGGGGGAACCTACAATGAGCAGTTCTTC,CASSLVGGTYNEQFF
TRBV2,TRBD1,few,TRBJ1-1,TGTGCCAGCAGTGAACCCGACAGGGAGGAAGCTTTCTTT,CASSEPDREEAFF
TRBV11-2,NA,NA,TRBJ2-2,TGTGCCAGCAGCTTAAATTCTGCCGGGGAGCTGTTTTTT,CASSLNSAGELFF
TRBV19,TRBD1,NA,TRBJ1-2,TGTGCCAGTAGTACCTCCAGGGGGCGGAACTATGGCTACACCTTC,CASSTSRGRNYGYTF
TRBV4-1,NA,few,TRBJ2-3,TGCGCCAGCAGCCAGGGGCTAGCGGATACGCAGTATTTT,CASSQGLADTQYF
TRBV10-3,NA,NA,TRBJ2-7,TGTGCCATCAGTGAGTCCAGACAGAGTACCTACGAGCAGTACTTC,CAISESRQSTYEQYF
TRBV21-1,NA,NA,TRBJ1-1,TGTGCCAATACAGGGGACACTGAAGCTTTCTTT,CANTGDTEAFF
TRBV11-2,NA,NA,TRBJ2-2,TGTGCCAGCAGCTTTAGTTTAGCCACCGGGGAGCTGTTTTTT,CASSFSLATGELFF
TRBV19,TRBD1,NA,TRBJ2-7,TGTGCCAGTAGTATTAAGGGGGCGAGCTCCTACGAGCAGTACTTC,CASSIKGASSYEQYF
TRBV5-1,TRBD2,NA,TRBJ2-1,TGCGCCAGCAGCTTGGATGGGCGGGGGGAGCAGTTCTTC,CASSLDGRGEQFF
TRBV29-1,NA,NA,TRBJ1-1,TGCAGCGTGAACAGGGCCCCTGGGGGTGAAGCTTTCTTT,CSVNRAPGGEAFF
TRBV7-2,NA,NA,TRBJ2-3,TGTGCCAGCAGCTTAGACTTTACAGATACGCAGTATTTT,CASSLDFTDTQYF
TRBV18,NA,NA,TRBJ1-4,TGTGCCAGCTCACCAATACAGAGCAATGAAAAACTGTTTTTT,CASSPIQSNEKLFF
TRBV12-5,NA,once,TRBJ2-5,TGTGCTAGTGGTTTGGTACTGACAGGGGAGGGAGAGACCCAGTACTTC,CASGLVLTGEGETQYF
TRBV29-1,NA,NA,TRBJ2-7,TGCAGCGTTGAAGATCGTGGGGTGTCAGGAGGATTCTACGAGCAGTACTTC,CSVEDRGVSGGFYEQYF
TRBV7-6,NA,NA,TRBJ1-2,TGTGCCAGCAGCTCAAACAATTTAAACTATGGCTACACCTTC,CASSSNNLNYGYTF
TRBV29-1,NA,NA,TRBJ2-5,TGCAGCGCCCGGAGACAGGCCCTAGAGACCCAGTACTTC,CSARRQALETQYF
TRBV5-8,NA,NA,TRBJ1-2,TGTGCCAGCAGCTTGGGACAGACAAACACCTTC,CASSLGQTNTF
TRBV27,NA,NA,TRBJ1-2,TGTGCCAGCAGTTCCGTGACAGGTGATGCTAACTATGGCTACACCTTC,CASSSVTGDANYGYTF
TRBV27,TRBD1,NA,TRBJ1-5,TGTGCCAGCAGTTTTAGGGGGCAGGATCAGCCCCAGCATTTT,CASSFRGQDQPQHF